The TCR beta chain described here comes from a study of TIL therapy for anti-PD-1-resistant metastatic lung cancer. Sample time point: pre-treatment sample, taken before nivolumab and TIL therapy. Patients were adults with stage 4 NSCLC. V dropped 4 bases and J dropped 2 bases, with 5 bases sitting between them. The CDR3 is 12 amino acids. CDR1 is SGHNT, CDR2 YYREEE, per germline (reference sequence). The libraries were made with immunoSEQ v3. Survey-level samples got about 2 million read pairs; deep-level samples got roughly 4.5-6.5 million. Produced via immunoSEQ multiplex PCR; TCRdb's table is partial and in-frame only. The table includes tens of thousands of clones, around 80% detected once.

The sequencing here drew on blood, taken at baseline. This sequence originates from a woman aged 30 to 85 with non-small cell lung cancer. This sequence joins TRBV5-4 and TRBJ2-3; D is uncertain. The chain's CDR3 is CASSPVTDTQYF. The CDR3 region has the DNA TGTGCCAGCAGCCCAGTCACAGATACGCAGTATTTT.